One sample yielded the 26 T cell receptor beta chains listed below, sequenced in a study of beta chain features in type 1 diabetes. Expressed TCRB transcripts were sequenced, since all the RNA that had been isolated was reverse transcribed. The method was immunoSEQ multiplex PCR; TCRdb's version includes in-frame clones alone and lacks a portion of them. Of around 340,000 clones listed, 6.5% to 10% are singletons. The source material was central memory CD4+ T cells from blood. Receptors originate from a woman between 18 and 29 years old in good health.

This clone has more than one count but fewer than ten. The chain joins TRBV19 to TRBJ2-3; TRBD1 aligns across 8 bases. With V trimmed by 6 bases and J by 0 bases, 2 bases remained unmatched. The CDR3 sequence is 14 residues long. CDR1 and CDR2 from the germline V gene are LNHDA and SQIVND (reference sequence). This CDR3 is CASSQGASTDTQYF. DNA of the CDR3: TGTGCCAGTAGCCAGGGGGCAAGCACAGATACGCAGTATTTT.

In this sample, this clone turned up a few times. This chain links TRBV9 with TRBJ1-1; D uncertain. Germline values: CDR1 SGDLS, CDR2 YYNGEE. The CDR3 runs to 13 residues. Trimming cost V 0 bases and J 5 bases, with 8 bases left between them. CDR3 bases: TGTGCCAGCAGCGTAGACAGTAGGACTGAAGCTTTCTTT. Its protein product is CASSVDSRTEAFF.

This clone was counted ten times or more. The genes are TRBV4-2 and TRBJ2-1; TRBD2 agrees at 7 bases. Per the germline V gene, CDR1 is LGHNA and CDR2 is YNFKEQ. V lost 4 bases, J lost 4 bases, and 10 bases stayed unmatched. The CDR3 runs 16 residues. This CDR3 is CASSPEIAGLYNEQFF. The DNA for the CDR3 is TGTGCCAGCAGCCCGGAGATAGCGGGTTTATACAATGAGCAGTTCTTC.

The gene calls are TRBV4-2 and TRBJ1-1; D gene unclear. This CDR3 is built from 14 residues. Trimming removed 0 bases at V and 4 bases at J, with 9 bases between. Germline V gives CDR1 LGHNA, CDR2 YNFKEQ. This CDR3 reads CASSQERTITEAFF. The CDR3 DNA reads as TGTGCCAGCAGCCAAGAAAGAACTATCACTGAAGCTTTCTTT.

The V and J genes are TRBV7-3 and TRBJ2-7; 9 bases are a match to TRBD1. This CDR3 contains 16 residues. After removal of 0 bases from V and 3 bases from J, the junction contained 6 bases not matched to a gene. Germline loops: CDR1 SGHTA, CDR2 FQGTGA. The CDR3: CASSLTSGQGNYEQYF. As DNA, the CDR3 is TGTGCCAGCAGCTTAACCTCGGGACAGGGTAACTACGAGCAGTACTTC.

Remarks on this clone: Its ends do not fully match the called genes, so a read error is possible. The chain uses TRBV6-6 and TRBJ1-2; D is uncertain. CDR3 length equals 11 residues. Germline V gene data show CDR1 as MNHNY and CDR2 as SVGAGI (reference sequence). This CDR3 reads CAISEFTLYTF. CDR3 DNA: TGTGCCATCAGTGAGTTCACCCTCTACACCTTC.

In its sample, this clone was seen a few times. This may come from a read error, since a much larger clone is one base off. The same CDR3 is also encoded by other DNA sequences in this sample. This chain uses TRBV5-6 with TRBJ2-1; 9 positions match TRBD2. Trimming took 0 bases from V and 4 from J; bases not matched to a gene: 2. CDR3 length equals 15 residues. CDR1 is SGHDT, CDR2 YYEEEE, per germline. The CDR3 here is CASSLGLAAYNEQFF. CDR3 bases: TGTGCCAGCAGCTTGGGACTAGCGGCTTACAATGAGCAGTTCTTC.

The chain links TRBV5-1 to TRBJ1-1; D might be TRBD1 (6 bases). Germline loops: CDR1 SGHRS, CDR2 YFSETQ. The CDR3 totals 16 residues. Trimming stripped 3 bases from V and 4 bases from J, with 19 bases between. In DNA form, the CDR3 reads TGCGCCAGCAGCTCCGGCCGGGCTTCAGGGGTCACTGAAGCTTTCTTT. It yields the protein CASSSGRASGVTEAFF.

On this clone itself: One base away lies a much larger clone, so this may be a sequencing read error. The sample holds other DNA sequences that translate to the same CDR3. The gene calls are TRBV5-6 and TRBJ2-1; no clear D gene. Trimming left V 5 bases short and J 1 base short, with 1 base between. Germline V lookup: CDR1 SGHDT, CDR2 YYEEEE. The CDR3 covers 11 residues. In nucleotides, the CDR3 is TGTGCCAGCAGTTCCTACAATGAGCAGTTCTTC. It is translated as CASSSYNEQFF.

This chain connects TRBV5-1 to TRBJ1-4; D might be TRBD1 (6 bases). V lost 2 bases and J 2 bases, leaving 7 bases between the germline ends. CDR1 and CDR2 (germline): SGHRS, YFSETQ. The CDR3 contains 14 residues. The CDR3 DNA follows: TGCGCCAGCAGCTTTGACAGGACTAATGAAAAACTGTTTTTT. Its protein product is CASSFDRTNEKLFF. Complete variable domain (other parts from reference TRBV5-1 and TRBJ1-4): KAGVTQTPRYLIKTRGQQVTLSCSPISGHRSVSWYQQTPGQGLQFLFEYFSETQRNKGNFPGRFSGRQFSNSRSEMNVSTLELGDSALYLCASSFDRTNEKLFFGSGTQLSVL.

In nucleotides, the CDR3 is TGTGCCATCAGTGAGTCAGACAGACACACTGAAGCTTTCTTT. Amino acids: CAISESDRHTEAFF. The V and J genes are TRBV10-3 and TRBJ1-1; tentatively, D is TRBD1 (5 bases). The CDR3 totals 14 residues. Trimming pared 0 bases from V and 3 bases from J, leaving 8 bases between. Germline V gives CDR1 ENHRY, CDR2 SYGVKD.

This clone was seen repeatedly, ten times or more. The CDR3 here is CASSFSGSPGELFF. The DNA of the CDR3 is TGTGCCAGCAGCTTTAGCGGGAGTCCCGGGGAGCTGTTTTTT. The genes are TRBV7-2 and TRBJ2-2; 9 nucleotides align to TRBD2. The CDR3 runs to 14 residues. Germline V gives CDR1 SGHTA, CDR2 FQGNSA. Trimming removed 3 bases from V and 6 bases from J; junction bases left unmatched: 2.

The sample holds a few counts of this clone. This chain links TRBV25-1 with TRBJ2-7; a possible D gene is TRBD2 (6 bases). Per germline, CDR1 MGHDK and CDR2 SYGVNS. The V gene lost 5 bases and the J gene lost 12 bases, with 20 bases spanning the gap. The CDR3 totals 13 residues. The DNA for the CDR3 is TGTGCCAGCAGTAAGGACCAGGGACTGATGATGTACTTC. It yields the protein CASSKDQGLMMYF.

This clone was seen a few times. The V call is TRBV27, the J call TRBJ2-3; D ambiguous. V lost 10 bases and J 2 bases, leaving 10 bases between the germline ends. The CDR3 spans 12 residues. Germline CDR1 is MNHEY and CDR2 is SMNVEV (reference sequence). The CDR3 nucleotides read TGTGCCACCCGGAGCCTCACAGATACGCAGTATTTT. Its protein product is CATRSLTDTQYF.

The rearrangement links TRBV9 to TRBJ2-2; D gene unclear. The CDR3 spans 14 residues. Germline V gene sequence: CDR1 SGDLS, CDR2 YYNGEE. Trimming took off 3 bases at V and 3 bases at J, with 9 bases between the two ends. This CDR3 reads CASSADPDTGELFF. The DNA for the CDR3 is TGTGCCAGCAGCGCGGACCCGGACACCGGGGAGCTGTTTTTT.

J is TRBJ2-7 and V is TRBV4-3; TRBD1 agrees at 10 bases. The CDR3 contains 14 residues. The V segment lost 4 bases and the J segment 8 bases; nucleotides outside the gene matches: 8. Germline V lookup: CDR1 LGHNA, CDR2 YSLEER. CDR3 DNA sequence: TGCGCCAGCAGCCGCTCGGGGACAGGGGAACAGCAGTACTTC. Its protein product is CASSRSGTGEQQYF.

The CDR3 here is CASSFVGTYGYTF. The CDR3 coding sequence is TGTGCCAGCAGTTTCGTCGGAACCTATGGCTACACCTTC. The rearrangement uses TRBV28 and TRBJ1-2, with D hard to call. In germline, CDR1 is MDHEN, CDR2 SYDVKM. V lost 3 bases, J lost 4 bases, and 9 bases lay in between. CDR3 length equals 13 residues.

J is TRBJ2-5 and V is TRBV11-2, with D possibly being TRBD2 (5 bases). The CDR3 sequence is 14 residues long. Per germline, CDR1 SGHAT and CDR2 FQNNGV. Trimming shortened V by 3 bases and J by 5 bases, and 13 bases separated the two germline ends. CDR3 nucleotides: TGTGCCAGCAGCTTTGGGCCAACGGGGGAGACCCAGTACTTC. It encodes CASSFGPTGETQYF.

This chain links TRBV9 with TRBJ2-1; TRBD2 might be the D (6 bases). The V and J ends lost 0 bases and 7 bases respectively, with 11 bases between them. The CDR3 contains 14 residues. Germline CDR1 SGDLS, CDR2 YYNGEE. The CDR3 DNA follows: TGTGCCAGCAGCGTAGTTACTAGCTCAAATGAGCAGTTCTTC. Protein product: CASSVVTSSNEQFF.

This clone was seen only a few times. The chain uses TRBV20-1 and TRBJ1-1, with TRBD1 identical over 9 bases. The germline gives CDR1 DFQATT, CDR2 SNEGSKA (reference sequence). V lost 3 bases to trimming and J lost 12 bases; unmatched junction nucleotides: 5. The CDR3 contains 11 residues. CDR3 protein: CSARHRGLTFF. CDR3 sequence (DNA): TGCAGTGCTAGGCACAGGGGGCTAACTTTCTTT.

At least ten counts were recorded for this clone. CDR3 nucleotide sequence: TGTGCCGTCATGACAGGGCCTAGAGAAAAACTGTTTTTT. Its protein product is CAVMTGPREKLFF. The chain links TRBV28 to TRBJ1-4; the match to TRBD1 covers 7 bases. V shed 11 bases, J shed 8 bases, and the junction held 11 bases outside the gene matches. CDR1 is MDHEN, CDR2 SYDVKM, per germline. There are 13 residues in the CDR3.

This clone was observed many times. The V and J genes are TRBV2 and TRBJ1-5, with D unresolved. V shed 6 bases and J shed 3 bases, with 6 bases lying between them. Germline CDR1 is SNHLY and CDR2 is FYNNEI. The CDR3 totals 12 residues. The CDR3 protein is CASRPDNQPQHF. CDR3 nucleotides: TGTGCCAGCAGGCCAGACAATCAGCCCCAGCATTTT. The full variable domain, rest sourced from reference TRBV2 and TRBJ1-5, is EPEVTQTPSHQVTQMGQEVILRCVPISNHLYFYWYRQILGQKVEFLVSFYNNEISEKSEIFDDQFSVERPDGSNFTLKIRSTKLEDSAMYFCASRPDNQPQHFGDGTRLSIL.

The chain couples TRBV5-4 to TRBJ2-7; TRBD2 matches 8 bases. V shed 1 base, J shed 4 bases, and the junction held 4 bases outside the gene matches. CDR1 SGHNT and CDR2 YYREEE come from the germline V gene (reference sequence). The CDR3 runs to 14 residues. The CDR3 region is CASSLRASGYEQYF. For the CDR3, the DNA is TGTGCCAGCAGCTTGCGGGCTAGCGGGTACGAGCAGTACTTC.

This clone was counted only a few times. The chain couples TRBV28 to TRBJ1-2, with D unclear. Germline values: CDR1 MDHEN, CDR2 SYDVKM. Trimming stripped 7 bases from V and 12 bases from J, with 15 bases between. This CDR3 has 11 residues. This chain's CDR3 is CASTTGISHTF. The CDR3 nucleotides are TGTGCCAGCACCACCGGCATTTCACACACCTTC.

About this clone itself: A read error is possible here, since a much larger clone lies one base away. The sample contains more than one DNA sequence encoding this CDR3. The chain joins TRBV5-8 to TRBJ2-1, with D uncertain. This CDR3 region has 9 residues. The germline V gene has CDR1 SGHTS and CDR2 YDEGEE. In nucleotides, the CDR3 is TGTGCCAGCTACGGTGAGCAATTCTTC. It translates to CASYGEQFF.

This clone was detected a few times. The chain uses TRBV2 and TRBJ2-6; D is possibly TRBD1 (5 bases). Germline-derived CDR1 and CDR2 are SNHLY and FYNNEI. There are 12 residues in the CDR3. Trimming left V 5 bases short and J 10 bases short, with 9 bases between. The chain's CDR3 is CASSTTDNVLTF. The DNA of the CDR3 is TGTGCCAGCAGTACGACAGATAACGTCCTGACTTTC.